One and the same sample provided the 11 T cell receptor beta chains below, sequenced in a study of control samples from healthy donors and cancer patients. Measured with immunoSEQ multiplex PCR; TCRdb has only the in-frame clones, and not every one. This table has around 100,000 clones, approximately 90% appearing once. The sequenced material came from blood. These receptors came from a man aged 30 to 39 in good health.

The V call is TRBV10-1, the J call TRBJ2-3; TRBD2 agrees at 8 bases. This CDR3 has 15 residues. Germline loops: CDR1 WNHNN, CDR2 SYGVQD (reference sequence). V was pared by 8 bases and J by 2 bases, with 9 bases of the junction left unmatched. The CDR3 loop reads CASPGGSPYTDTQYF. The CDR3 DNA is TGCGCCAGCCCGGGAGGGTCCCCTTACACAGATACGCAGTATTTT.

V gene TRBV4-2 combines with J gene TRBJ2-5, with TRBD2 matching over 7 bases. The CDR3 length is 18 residues. Germline assignment: CDR1 LGHNA and CDR2 YNFKEQ. Trimming took 1 base from V and 1 from J; bases not matched to a gene: 12. The CDR3 coding sequence is TGTGCCAGCAGCCAAGTTGCGGGGGAACGCGGGGCCCAAGAGACCCAGTACTTC. It codes for CASSQVAGERGAQETQYF.

This clone has only one observation. The V and J genes are TRBV11-1 and TRBJ2-7; 9 positions agree with TRBD1. Trimming at V came to 5 bases and at J to 5 bases, leaving 10 bases not matched to a gene. The CDR3 is 15 amino acids. CDR1 and CDR2 from the germline V gene are SGHAT and FQDESV (reference sequence). CDR3 bases: TGTGCCAGCAGCGAATGGGACAGGGTGGCCCACGAGCAGTACTTC. It is translated as CASSEWDRVAHEQYF.

This chain uses TRBV5-1 with TRBJ2-7; maybe TRBD2 (6 bases). This CDR3 spans 12 amino acids. Between the trimmed V and J ends, which lost 3 bases and 4 bases, there was a span of 8 bases. CDR1 and CDR2 (germline): SGHRS, YFSETQ. The DNA of the CDR3 is TGCGCCAGCAGCTCGGAGGGGTACGAGCAGTACTTC. It yields the protein CASSSEGYEQYF.

The J gene is TRBJ1-5, the V gene TRBV4-2; possible D gene TRBD1, 6 bases. Germline CDR1 and CDR2: LGHNA and YNFKEQ. Between the trimmed V and J ends, which lost 3 bases and 4 bases, there was a span of 10 bases. This CDR3 comprises 14 residues. The CDR3 sequence is CASSQDSGNQPQHF. CDR3 bases: TGTGCCAGCAGCCAGGACAGCGGGAATCAGCCCCAGCATTTT.

V usage is TRBV5-1 and J usage is TRBJ1-4; TRBD1 matches 7 bases. V lost 5 bases, J lost 3 bases, and 4 bases stayed unmatched. Per germline, CDR1 SGHRS and CDR2 YFSETQ. CDR3 length: 14 residues. DNA for the CDR3: TGCGCCAGCAGGCCGGGACAGCCTAATGAAAAACTGTTTTTT. This codes for CASRPGQPNEKLFF.

The V and J genes are TRBV7-2 and TRBJ2-2; D is unclear. The V and J ends lost 6 bases and 5 bases respectively, with 22 bases between them. Germline assignment: CDR1 SGHTA and CDR2 FQGNSA. CDR3 length: 17 residues. The CDR3: CASSKASTPSWTGELFF. CDR3 in DNA: TGTGCCAGCAGTAAAGCTTCAACCCCTTCGTGGACCGGGGAGCTGTTTTTT. Combining the CDR3 with reference TRBV7-2 and TRBJ2-2 gives the whole variable domain GAGVSQSPSNKVTEKGKDVELRCDPISGHTALYWYRQSLGQGLEFLIYFQGNSAPDKSGLPSDRFSAERTGGSVSTLTIQRTQQEDSAVYLCASSKASTPSWTGELFFGEGSRLTVL.

The chain couples TRBV24-1 to TRBJ2-5; TRBD1 matches 9 bases. This CDR3 is built from 16 residues. Per germline, CDR1 KGHDR and CDR2 SFDVKD. V dropped 7 bases and J dropped 4; count of bases not matched to a gene: 12. This chain's CDR3 is CATSGGTGWVVETQYF. The CDR3 bases are TGTGCCACCAGCGGTGGGACAGGGTGGGTCGTAGAGACCCAGTACTTC.

This rearrangement joins TRBV30 to TRBJ2-3; D may correspond to TRBD1 or TRBD2 (5 bases each). Trimming stripped 1 base from V and 10 bases from J, with 27 bases between. In germline, CDR1 is GTSNPN, CDR2 SVGIG (reference sequence). CDR3 size: 17 residues. Here the CDR3 reads CAWSGPGTLKIERAQYF. The CDR3 DNA reads TGTGCCTGGAGTGGACCCGGGACCTTAAAGATAGAGCGCGCGCAGTATTTT.

The rearrangement links TRBV5-6 to TRBJ1-2; 9 positions match TRBD1. Trimming cost V 4 bases and J 5 bases; bases outside gene matches: 9. Germline V gives CDR1 SGHDT, CDR2 YYEEEE. This CDR3 has 15 amino acids. The CDR3 region is CASSRGQGAVYGYTF. The CDR3 DNA sequence: TGTGCCAGCAGCAGGGGACAGGGTGCGGTTTATGGCTACACCTTC.

This chain links TRBV11-2 with TRBJ1-5, with TRBD1 matching over 7 bases. V shed 2 bases, J shed 1 base, and the junction held 5 bases outside the gene matches. The CDR3 is 16 amino acids. Germline CDR1 SGHAT, CDR2 FQNNGV. The CDR3 nucleotides are TGTGCCAGCAGCTTACGTCAGGGGGGGAGCAATCAGCCCCAGCATTTT. Its protein product is CASSLRQGGSNQPQHF.